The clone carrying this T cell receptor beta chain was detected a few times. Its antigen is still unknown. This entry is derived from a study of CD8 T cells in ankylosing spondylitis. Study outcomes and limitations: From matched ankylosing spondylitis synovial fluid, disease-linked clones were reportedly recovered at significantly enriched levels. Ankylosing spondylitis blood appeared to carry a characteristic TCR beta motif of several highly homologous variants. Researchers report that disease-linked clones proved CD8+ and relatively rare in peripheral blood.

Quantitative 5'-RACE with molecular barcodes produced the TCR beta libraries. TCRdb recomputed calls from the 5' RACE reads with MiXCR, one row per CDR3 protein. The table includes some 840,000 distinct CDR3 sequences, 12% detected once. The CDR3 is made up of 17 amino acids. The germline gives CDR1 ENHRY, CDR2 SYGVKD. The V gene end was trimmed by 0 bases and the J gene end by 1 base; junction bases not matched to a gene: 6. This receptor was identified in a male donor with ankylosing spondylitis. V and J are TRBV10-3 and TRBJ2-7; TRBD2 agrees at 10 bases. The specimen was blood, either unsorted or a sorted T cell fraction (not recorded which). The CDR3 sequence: CAISESPGLARSYEQYF. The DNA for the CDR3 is TGTGCCATCAGTGAGTCCCCGGGACTAGCGAGGTCCTACGAGCAGTACTTC.